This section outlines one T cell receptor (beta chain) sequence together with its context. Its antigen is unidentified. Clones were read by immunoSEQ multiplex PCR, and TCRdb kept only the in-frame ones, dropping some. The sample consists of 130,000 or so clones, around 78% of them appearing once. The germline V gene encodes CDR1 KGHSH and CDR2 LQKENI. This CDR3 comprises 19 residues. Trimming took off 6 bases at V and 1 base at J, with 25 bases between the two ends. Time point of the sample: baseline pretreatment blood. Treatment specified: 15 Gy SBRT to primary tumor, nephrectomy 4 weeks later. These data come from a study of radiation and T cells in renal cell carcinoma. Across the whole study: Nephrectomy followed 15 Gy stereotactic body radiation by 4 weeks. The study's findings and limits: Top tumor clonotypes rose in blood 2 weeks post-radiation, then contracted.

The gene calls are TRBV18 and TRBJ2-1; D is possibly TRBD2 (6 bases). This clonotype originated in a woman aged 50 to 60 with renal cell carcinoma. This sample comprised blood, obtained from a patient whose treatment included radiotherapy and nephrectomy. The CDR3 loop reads CASSRFRVGGSESYNEQFF. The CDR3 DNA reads TGTGCCAGCTCCCGGTTCCGTGTTGGGGGGAGCGAGTCCTACAATGAGCAGTTCTTC.